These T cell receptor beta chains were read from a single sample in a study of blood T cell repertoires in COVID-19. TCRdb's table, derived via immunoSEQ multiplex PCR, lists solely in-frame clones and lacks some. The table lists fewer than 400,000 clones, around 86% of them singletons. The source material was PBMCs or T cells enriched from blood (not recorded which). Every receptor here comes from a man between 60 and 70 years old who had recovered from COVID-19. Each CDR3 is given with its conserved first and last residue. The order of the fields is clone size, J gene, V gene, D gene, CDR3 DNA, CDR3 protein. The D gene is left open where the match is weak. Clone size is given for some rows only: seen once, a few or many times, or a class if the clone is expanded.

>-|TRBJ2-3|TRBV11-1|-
TGTGCCAGCAGCTTGGGGCCCGAACGAGATACGCAGTATTTT
CASSLGPERDTQYF
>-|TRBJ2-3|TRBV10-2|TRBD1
TGCGCCAGCAGTAAGAGGGACAGGGTCATAGATACGCAGTATTTT
CASSKRDRVIDTQYF
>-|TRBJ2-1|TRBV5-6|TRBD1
TGTGCCAGCAGCTTGACAGGGGGCGAGGGGAATGAGCAGTTCTTC
CASSLTGGEGNEQFF
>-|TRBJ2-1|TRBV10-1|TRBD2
TGCGCCAGCAGTCCCACGACTAGCGGGAGGGGCCGGGACTACAATGAGCAGTTCTTC
CASSPTTSGRGRDYNEQFF
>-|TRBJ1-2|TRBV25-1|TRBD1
TGTGCCAGCAGTGACCCGGACAGGAGTGGCTACACCTTC
CASSDPDRSGYTF
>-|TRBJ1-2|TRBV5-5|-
TGTGCCAGCAGACCAGGGTTTGAATATGGCTACACCTTC
CASRPGFEYGYTF
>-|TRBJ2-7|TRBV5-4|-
TGTGCCAGCAGCGATCCCCTTTACAGAGGGAGAAACGAGCAGTACTTC
CASSDPLYRGRNEQYF
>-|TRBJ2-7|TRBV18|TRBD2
TGTGCCAGCTCACCACGGACTAGCGGGAGTAGCGAGCAGTACTTC
CASSPRTSGSSEQYF
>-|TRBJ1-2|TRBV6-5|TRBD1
TGTGCCAGCAGTTTATGGACAGGGGAGAACTATGGCTACACCTTC
CASSLWTGENYGYTF
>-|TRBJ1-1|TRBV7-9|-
TGTGCCAGCAGCTTAATACTCCAGGGATGGGGGCTAATGAACACTGAAGCTTTCTTT
CASSLILQGWGLMNTEAFF
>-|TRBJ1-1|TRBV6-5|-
TGTGCCAGCAGGCCCTCCGGGGGGGAAGCTTTCTTT
CASRPSGGEAFF
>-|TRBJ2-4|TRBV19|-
TGTGCCAGTAGTACCCGGTCAAACATTCAGTACTTC
CASSTRSNIQYF
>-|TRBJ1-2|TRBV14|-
TGTGCCAGCAGCCAAGATCAGGGGCGCGGCTACACCTTC
CASSQDQGRGYTF
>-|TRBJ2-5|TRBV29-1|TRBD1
TGCAGCGTTGAATGGCGGGACAGGGGCGTCCCAGAGACCCAGTACTTC
CSVEWRDRGVPETQYF
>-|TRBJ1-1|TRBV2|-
TGTGCCAGCAGTGAAAATAGGAACACTGAAGCTTTCTTT
CASSENRNTEAFF
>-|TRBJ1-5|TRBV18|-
TGTGCCAGCTCACCAAGCCAGGGAGTAGGGGGTCAGCCCCAGCATTTT
CASSPSQGVGGQPQHF
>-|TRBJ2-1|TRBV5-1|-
TGCGCCAGCAAAGTGGGGCAGGGATACAATGAGCAGTTCTTC
CASKVGQGYNEQFF
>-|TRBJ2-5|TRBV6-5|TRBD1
TGTGCCAGCAGTTACTTGACAGGGGGAGAAGAGACCCAGTACTTC
CASSYLTGGEETQYF
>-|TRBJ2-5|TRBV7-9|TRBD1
TGTGCCAGCAGCTTTTGGACAGGGGGTTGGCAAGAGACCCAGTACTTC
CASSFWTGGWQETQYF
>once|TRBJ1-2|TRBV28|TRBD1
TGTGCCACCGCACTGGACAGGGTTAACTATGGCTACACCTTC
CATALDRVNYGYTF
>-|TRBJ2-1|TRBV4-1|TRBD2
TGCGCCAGCAGCCAATTAGGACTAGCGGGAGGTATTGGAAATGAGCAGTTCTTC
CASSQLGLAGGIGNEQFF
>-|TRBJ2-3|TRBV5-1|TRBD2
TGCGCCAGCAGCTTGGGGGGGACTAGCGGGAGTTTGTATTTT
CASSLGGTSGSLYF
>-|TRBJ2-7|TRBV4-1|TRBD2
TGCGCCAGCAGCCAAGCTCGCGTAGCGGGAGTGTGGGAGCAGTACTTC
CASSQARVAGVWEQYF